This T cell receptor (beta chain) was identified in a study of shared clonotypes between healthy human individuals. Whole-study findings and limits: It was the few donors that limited the genetic and exposure-history diversity represented.

CDR1 and CDR2 from the germline V gene are SGHRS and YFSETQ. Unmatched junction bases numbered 4, after V lost 6 bases and J lost 1 base. The CDR3 is 13 amino acids. Assay: immunoSEQ multiplex PCR; the TCRdb copy retains only in-frame clones and omits some. Here the sample spans hundreds of thousands of clones, roughly 80% being singletons. Donors comprised only Caucasian adults living in Nashville, Tennessee. Extraction of genomic DNA in unsorted samples used about 90 million PBMCs. On this clone: Its specificity is unknown.

V and J are TRBV5-1 and TRBJ2-7, with 7 positions matching TRBD1. The sample comprised PBMCs. This receptor was obtained from a woman between 35 and 50 years old in good health. Some clones in this sample may be carry-over from other donors' samples. The CDR3 loop is CASKRDSSYEQYF. In DNA, the CDR3 is TGCGCCAGCAAAAGGGACAGTTCCTACGAGCAGTACTTC.